Listed below are T cell receptor beta chains from one sample, sequenced in a study of cytomegalovirus exposure and HLA in healthy donors. Sequenced by immunoSEQ multiplex PCR; TCRdb stores in-frame clones only, minus some. The sample has roughly 170,000 clones, over 70% seen once. The sequencing input was PBMCs. The origin of the receptors is a man aged 25-40 years in good health and CMV-seropositive. Each CDR3 is given with its conserved first and last residue. Size values are once, few and many counts, or a class for expanded clones, and some rows have none.

>TRBV28|once|TRBJ1-5
CASSWGRSNQPQHF
>TRBV11-3|-|TRBJ2-1
CASSLVQGRGEQFF
>TRBV5-1|-|TRBJ2-7
CASSPQQGAPSVQQYF
>TRBV4-3|-|TRBJ2-1
CASSQDGLTGAYNEQFF
>TRBV6-6|-|TRBJ2-1
CASSSRRDSAYNEQFF
>TRBV13|-|TRBJ2-7
CATGTSGSYEQYF
>TRBV27|-|TRBJ2-3
CASSPGPGQRTDTQYF
>TRBV19|-|TRBJ2-5
CASSPTGGSETQYF
>TRBV2|-|TRBJ2-7
CASSAGKIYEQYF
>TRBV13|-|TRBJ1-2
CASSLGQYTGYGYTF
>TRBV5-1|-|TRBJ1-1
CASSLAGQGTEAFF
>TRBV7-9|-|TRBJ2-3
CASSFGYRGDTQYF
>TRBV27|-|TRBJ1-2
CASSSLSEGTLHGYTF
>TRBV4-1|-|TRBJ2-7
CASSPRGAGVYEQYF
>TRBV7-9|-|TRBJ2-2
CASSPPGAGKRAGELFF
>TRBV25-1|once|TRBJ2-1
CASSTRQYNEQFF
>TRBV15|-|TRBJ2-7
CATSRDLGQGANEQYF
>TRBV19|-|TRBJ2-5
CASSRTGETQYF
>TRBV5-1|few|TRBJ1-5
CASSLTTGGNQPQHF
>TRBV2|-|TRBJ2-7
CASKETYLYEQYF
>TRBV6-6|-|TRBJ2-7
CASRPGHPTYEQYF
>TRBV5-1|-|TRBJ2-5
CASSLKVQGQETQYF
>TRBV13|-|TRBJ1-2
CASSRRDRGYGYTF
>TRBV14|-|TRBJ2-2
CASSQISRGRHTGELFF
>TRBV7-9|-|TRBJ2-5
CASSLLAGTQYF
>TRBV14|-|TRBJ1-1
CASSQTRENTEAFF
>TRBV25-1|-|TRBJ2-7
CASSVRGQSF
>TRBV27|-|TRBJ1-1
CASIRGTEAFF
>TRBV2|-|TRBJ2-1
CASIPGRDRGVGEQFF
>TRBV5-1|-|TRBJ2-7
CASSLDAGYYEQYF
>TRBV4-1|-|TRBJ2-5
CASSHRDFDRAKQTQYF
>TRBV28|-|TRBJ1-4
CASSETGNNEKLFF
>TRBV11-3|-|TRBJ2-5
CASSTHRDQSGETQYF
>TRBV30|-|TRBJ2-1
CAWSRDRKYNEQFF
>TRBV15|-|TRBJ2-3
CATSRDLRGTGTDTQYF
>TRBV7-9|many|TRBJ1-4
CASSLERATNEKLFF
>TRBV7-6|-|TRBJ2-3
CASSGPGQGVGDTQYF
>TRBV7-2|-|TRBJ2-5
CASSPGTPRFETQYF
>TRBV10-2|few|TRBJ1-5
CASSGGGDRNQPQHF
>TRBV5-4|-|TRBJ2-7
CASSLERDSYEQYF
>TRBV4-2|-|TRBJ2-2
CASSQEVAGGLSGELFF
>TRBV4-1|-|TRBJ1-5
CASSLTTGGYQPQHF
>TRBV18|-|TRBJ2-7
CASSRGTDSEQYF
>TRBV30|few|TRBJ2-4
CAWSVRGATKNIQYF
>TRBV7-3|-|TRBJ2-2
CASSFFSGNTGELFF
>TRBV5-6|-|TRBJ1-1
CASSLGTGNTEAFF
>TRBV4-2|-|TRBJ1-1
CASSQGPSTEAFF
>TRBV19|once|TRBJ2-3
CASASWGPTGTDTQYF